What follows describes a single TCR beta chain. Its antigen has not been determined. Base qualities are not recorded, but no much larger clone differs from it by a single base. The germline V gene sets CDR1 to MGHRA and CDR2 to YSYEKL. Trimming takes 6 bases from V and 1 base from J, and the germline ends sit 12 bases apart. The CDR3 starts with the cysteine, ends with the phenylalanine, and has 14 residues. Of all the DNA, just the CDR3 is kept, 42 bases in frame from base 1. This entry comes from a study of T cell repertoires in ileal Crohn's disease (dated by TCRdb to the late 2010s). Regarding the complete study: The median duration of disease was roughly 8.2 years, and at the time of surgery less than 40% of patients were active smokers. Every patient underwent surgery because of a complication, which was stricturing disease in approximately 61% and penetrating disease in roughly 40%. Roughly half of the patients were given postoperative therapy, with 18 on anti-TNF agents and about a dozen on thiopurines. A prospective multicentre cohort supplied the 55 to 60 Crohn's disease patients whose TCR repertoires were analysed. Running in parallel with the study was a multicentre cohort set up to find predictors of early endoscopic recurrence following ileocolonic resection. A Rutgeerts score higher than i0 was the definition used for endoscopic postoperative recurrence. The study sequenced roughly 170 mucosal samples from 57 patients, taken at several locations on the surgical specimen and at postoperative endoscopy. Beyond this particular receptor, the publication reports: More high-frequency clones were carried by sorted CD8 T cells than by CD4 T cells, suggesting that mucosal expansions were mainly CD8. A significantly higher proportion of clonal expansions was observed in active smokers at surgery than in non-smokers (approximately 26% vs 20%, p=0.02). Mucosal CD4 and CD8 T cells were sorted and sequenced only in a subgroup of patients, the size of which was not stated. Higher high-frequency clone percentages at surgery were associated with endoscopic recurrence; all patients with clonality above 26.8% (18/57) had recurrence.

For commercial TCRB immunosequencing, roughly 0.5 micrograms of biopsy DNA were submitted for each sample. Adaptive Biotechnology amplified CDR3 regions from genomic DNA with a two-step multiplex PCR that controlled for amplification bias. Primers for every V and J gene segment were used in the first PCR, and barcodes and Illumina adapters were added in the second PCR. CDR3 libraries were sequenced using an Illumina instrument. The original methods were these. Vendor-provided pipelines were combined with custom analysis of raw data in R/Bioconductor under R version 3.3.0. Clonality, which ranges from 0 to 1, was calculated as the inverse of the normalised Shannon entropy across all productive clones. High-frequency clones were defined as the share of the repertoire taken up by the top 100 clones, keeping only clones that passed a 95% confidence test. The Simpson index measured repertoire diversity, and the Morisita-Horn index measured overlap between samples. This is the immuneACCESS table as TCRdb keeps it, with only in-frame sequences that have V and J called. A part of the clones is gone; compared with another copy, unresolved V genes explain less than half, and the rest is unexplained. D and trimming were read from the DNA, whereas the V and J calls and clone size are those reported in that table. Recorded for this sample are approximately 6,000 clones; roughly four fifths of them occurred a single time. Clones ranked in the top ten supply approximately 5.1% of the sample.

Adults with ileal or ileocolonic Crohn's disease for whom ileocolonic resection was indicated were considered eligible. Whole ileal mucosal biopsies were stored frozen at -80°C before DNA extraction. Genomic DNA was extracted from frozen whole biopsies with a TRizol-based method and quantified on a NanoDrop 2000 spectrophotometer. The sequenced sample was ileal tissue. The TCR was taken from an adult with Crohn's disease. Here the chain combines TRBV4-1 and TRBJ1-1; TRBD1 is perhaps the D gene, given 5 matching bases. The sequenced DNA is TGCGCCAGCAGTTGGAGGACACCGAACACTGAAGCTTTCTTT. This codes for CASSWRTPNTEAFF.